This T cell receptor (beta chain) was profiled in a study of blood T cell repertoires in COVID-19. Across the study: Acute and convalescent COVID-19 specimens originated in the United States, Italy and Spain. Sample material is recorded as cDNA or gDNA derived from T cells, B-cell-depleted T cells, or PBMCs.

CDR3 length: 14 amino acids. V lost 3 bases and J lost 7; bases outside the gene matches: 4. Germline loops: CDR1 MNHEY, CDR2 SVGEGT. In the original workflow: How many nucleated cells were present was estimated from reference gene primer amplification. TCRdb keeps only in-frame clones here, not all; method: immunoSEQ multiplex PCR. V and J calls and clone size are those listed in that table; D and trimming were worked out from the DNA. The sample lists approximately 250,000 clones, around 84% occurring once. The receptor was derived from a man aged 55 to 70 with acute or convalescent COVID-19. The J gene is TRBJ2-2, the V gene TRBV6-2 or TRBV6-3; 8 positions agree with TRBD2. The sample consisted of peripheral blood. The CDR3 DNA follows: TGTGCCAGCAGTTATGGGACTAGAATCGGGGAGCTGTTTTTT. It encodes CASSYGTRIGELFF.